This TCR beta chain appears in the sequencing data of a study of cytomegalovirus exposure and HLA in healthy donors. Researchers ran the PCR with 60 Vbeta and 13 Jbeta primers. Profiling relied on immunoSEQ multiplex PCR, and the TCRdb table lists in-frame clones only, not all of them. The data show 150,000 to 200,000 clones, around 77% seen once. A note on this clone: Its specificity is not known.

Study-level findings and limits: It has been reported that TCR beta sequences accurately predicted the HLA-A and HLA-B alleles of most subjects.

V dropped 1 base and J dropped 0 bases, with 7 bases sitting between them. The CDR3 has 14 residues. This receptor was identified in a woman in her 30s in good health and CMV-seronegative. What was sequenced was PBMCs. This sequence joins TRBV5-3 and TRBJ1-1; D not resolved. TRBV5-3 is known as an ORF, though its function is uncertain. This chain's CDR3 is CARSLSLLNTEAFF. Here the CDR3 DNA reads TGTGCCAGAAGCTTGAGCCTCTTGAACACTGAAGCTTTCTTT.